This T cell receptor beta chain stems from a study of T cells in Graves' hyperthyroidism and ophthalmopathy. Overall study: Blood from the periphery was taken at initial diagnosis, before any treatment. The study, taken as a whole, reports: Also found in blood were most expanded thyroid clonotypes above 0.001.

About this clonotype itself: Its target is not known.

RNA transcripts served as the template for amplifying TCR beta CDR3 regions. First-round RT-PCR targeting the TCR CDR3 was performed with the HTBI primer set. TCRdb analysed the multiplex PCR reads with MiXCR anew, one entry per CDR3 protein. The table has about 410,000 distinct CDR3 sequences, more than 14% seen once. For ophthalmopathy patients, the Clinical Activity Score was at least 3 and the NOSPECS grade at least 4; duration was under 3 months. Clinical symptoms, serum thyroxine and TRAb, thyroid ultrasound and orbital computed tomography were used for the diagnoses. The sequenced material came from blood. This clonotype originated in a woman between 25 and 40 years old with Graves' ophthalmopathy.

The CDR3 bases are TGTGCCAGCAGCTTTGACAAAATACCGGGACGAAGGAAGGAGGCCGGGGAGCTGTTTTTT. Translation gives CASSFDKIPGRRKEAGELFF. The rearrangement joins TRBV7-8 to TRBJ2-2; D assignment may be TRBD1 or TRBD2 (5 bases each). This CDR3 region has 20 residues. The germline gives CDR1 SGHVS, CDR2 FQNEAQ. Trimming removed 3 bases from V and 6 bases from J, with 29 bases in between.